One sample yielded the 30 T cell receptor beta chains listed below, sequenced in a study of T cell clonality in common variable immunodeficiency. Method: immunoSEQ multiplex PCR; TCRdb's copy keeps in-frame clones and lacks some. Singletons are absent from the sample, which has tens of thousands of clones. Sequenced input: peripheral blood mononuclear cells. Source of these receptors: a person aged 18 to 75 in good health.

This clone was seen ten or more times. The read halts 3 residues ahead of the CDR3 end, with the missing end drawn from the germline J gene. J is TRBJ1-5 and V is TRBV7-8, with 9 positions matching TRBD1. Germline CDR1 reads SGHVS; CDR2 reads FQNEAQ. The CDR3 is 16 amino acids. The V segment lost 4 bases and the J segment 4 bases; nucleotides outside the gene matches: 8. This CDR3 reads CASSSTDRGRNQPQHF. Incomplete CDR3 DNA: TGTGCCAGCAGCTCCACGGACAGGGGACGTAATCAGCCC.

CDR3: CASSGDGGTSGANVLTF. Incomplete CDR3 DNA: TGTGCCAGCAGTGGGGACGGGGGAACCTCTGGGGCCAACGTC. V and J are TRBV2 and TRBJ2-6, with D possibly TRBD2 on 6 matching bases. Read data end 3 residues before the CDR3 end; the end is taken from the germline J gene. Trimming took off 4 bases at V and 0 bases at J, with 13 bases between the two ends. Germline values: CDR1 SNHLY, CDR2 FYNNEI. The CDR3 extends over 17 amino acids. Supplemented by reference TRBV2 and TRBJ2-6, the full variable domain reads EPEVTQTPSHQVTQMGQEVILRCVPISNHLYFYWYRQILGQKVEFLVSFYNNEISEKSEIFDDQFSVERPDGSNFTLKIRSTKLEDSAMYFCASSGDGGTSGANVLTFGAGSRLTVL.

About this clone: The read ends 3 residues before the CDR3 terminus; that terminus is restored from the germline J gene. The V and J genes are TRBV30 and TRBJ2-3; 10 positions agree with TRBD1. The CDR3 runs 14 residues. Germline V gene sequence: CDR1 GTSNPN, CDR2 SVGIG (reference sequence). Incomplete CDR3 DNA: TGTGCCTGGAGTGGGGACAGGGGACTCGAGGCG. This sequence encodes CAWSGDRGLEA. In full, the CDR3 reads CAWSGDRGLEAQYF.

This clone occurred many times. The read terminates 3 residues before the CDR3 end, so the remaining end is supplied by the germline J gene. V gene TRBV6-1 combines with J gene TRBJ2-2; 7 positions match TRBD1. Germline V gene sequence: CDR1 MNHNS, CDR2 SASEGT. This CDR3 is 15 amino acids long. The CDR3 loop reads CASSALQGPNEKLFF. CDR3 DNA, as far as it was read: TGTGCCAGCAGTGCACTACAGGGGCCTAATGAAAAG.

This clone was found many times. The read halts 3 residues ahead of the CDR3 end, with the missing end drawn from the germline J gene. The chain employs TRBV7-2 and TRBJ2-7, with TRBD2 identical over 9 bases. The CDR3 consists of 14 residues. Unmatched junction bases numbered 6, after V lost 5 bases and J lost 4 bases. Germline assignment: CDR1 SGHTA and CDR2 FQGNSA. The CDR3 DNA, read in part, is TGTGCCAGCAGCGGCGCGGGAGGGGGTTACGAG. Its protein product is CASSGAGGGYE. In full, the CDR3 is CASSGAGGGYEQYF.

The sample holds many counts of this clone. CDR3 DNA (partial): TGTGCCAGCTCACCTCCAGGCTATAATTCACCC. Its translation: CASSPPGYNSP. The full CDR3 protein is CASSPPGYNSPLHF. The chain links TRBV18 to TRBJ1-6; no definite D call. The DNA ends 3 residues before the CDR3 does, and the rest of the CDR3 is filled in from the germline J gene. CDR1 and CDR2 (germline): KGHSH, LQKENI. The CDR3 totals 14 residues. Trimming stripped 3 bases from V and 3 bases from J, with 6 bases between.

This clone was detected ten times or more. One end of the junction does not line up with germline, which may come from a read error. From the germline J gene comes the end of the CDR3, since the read stops 3 residues before it. This chain links TRBV4-2 with TRBJ2-7; the match to TRBD2 covers 7 bases. CDR1 is LGHNA, CDR2 YNFKEQ, per germline. The CDR3 totals 14 residues. The sequenced part of the CDR3 DNA is TGCGCCAGCAGCCCCGGGACTAACTCCTACGAG. Residues: CASSPGTNSYE. The full CDR3 sequence reads CASSPGTNSYEQYF.

Points on this clone: One end of the junction does not line up with germline, which may come from a read error. The read terminates 3 residues before the CDR3 end, so the remaining end is supplied by the germline J gene. Other DNA sequences in this specimen translate into the identical CDR3. The J gene is TRBJ1-3, the V gene TRBV19; D unclear. The CDR3 sequence is 13 residues long. Germline CDR1 LNHDA, CDR2 SQIVND (reference sequence). The CDR3 here is CASRWASGNTIYF. Incomplete CDR3 DNA: TGTGCCAGTAGGTGGGCTTCTGGAAACACG.

This clone was observed many times. The CDR3 end lies 3 residues beyond the end of the read and is filled in from the germline J gene. V is TRBV5-6 and J is TRBJ2-3, with 9 positions matching TRBD1. Per germline, CDR1 SGHDT and CDR2 YYEEEE. CDR3 length: 13 residues. CDR3 in amino acids: CASSFQGQGSQYF. The sequenced part of the CDR3 DNA is TGTGCCAGCAGTTTCCAAGGACAGGGGTCG. Drawing the rest from reference TRBV5-6 and TRBJ2-3, the complete variable domain is DAGVTQSPTHLIKTRGQQVTLRCSPKSGHDTVSWYQQALGQGPQFIFQYYEEEERQRGNFPDRFSGHQFPNYSSELNVNALLLGDSALYLCASSFQGQGSQYFGPGTRLTVL.

This clone was counted only a few times. The missing CDR3 end, 3 residues past where the read stops, is filled in from the germline J gene. The chain joins TRBV6-1 to TRBJ1-2, with D possibly being TRBD1 (5 bases). The CDR3 is 14 residues long. V was trimmed by 1 base and J by 1 base, leaving 7 bases between them. The germline gives CDR1 MNHNS, CDR2 SASEGT. The sequenced CDR3 bases are TGTGCCAGCAGTGAAGACAGGTTTAACTATGGC. Translating it yields CASSEDRFNYG. The full CDR3 protein reads CASSEDRFNYGYTF.

This clone has at least ten counts. The read gets to within 3 residues of the CDR3 end, and the germline J gene fills in the rest. The chain links TRBV10-3 to TRBJ2-1; D may be TRBD2 (6 bases). Trimming took off 0 bases at V and 0 bases at J, with 15 bases between the two ends. The CDR3 contains 18 residues. CDR1 ENHRY and CDR2 SYGVKD come from the germline V gene. CDR3 protein: CAISESNAGKLSYNEQFF. Partial CDR3 DNA: TGTGCCATCAGTGAGTCGAACGCGGGAAAGCTCTCCTACAATGAG.

This clone was seen many times. The CDR3 goes on 3 residues after the read ends, and that part is filled in from the germline J gene. At the DNA level, this CDR3 is encoded by other sequences in the same sample as well. The V and J genes are TRBV7-8 and TRBJ2-1; 10 nucleotides line up with TRBD1. This CDR3 is 16 amino acids long. Looked up from germline, CDR1 is SGHVS and CDR2 is FQNEAQ. J gave up 2 bases and V 0 bases, and 1 base lay outside the gene matches. This CDR3 is CASSLAGTGAYNEQFF. Incomplete CDR3 DNA: TGTGCCAGCAGCTTAGCCGGGACAGGGGCCTACAATGAG.

This clone was picked up a small number of times. The read falls 3 residues short of the CDR3 end, and the missing part is taken from the germline J gene. The V gene is TRBV10-2, the J gene TRBJ2-1; 8 positions agree with TRBD2. The ends lost 5 bases at V and 5 bases at J; junction bases unmatched: 11. This CDR3 is built from 16 residues. Per germline, CDR1 WSHSY and CDR2 SAAADI. The CDR3 reads CASSPLTSGPNNEQFF. The CDR3 bases that were read are TGCGCCAGCAGTCCCCTCACTAGCGGACCCAACAATGAG.

This clone was seen many times. The CDR3 extends 3 residues past the end of the read, so its final part is completed from the germline J gene. This rearrangement joins TRBV18 to TRBJ1-1, with D maybe TRBD1 (6 bases). The germline gives CDR1 KGHSH, CDR2 LQKENI. This CDR3 is 13 amino acids long. The germline V and J ends were trimmed by 3 bases and 5 bases, with 10 bases remaining between them. The DNA read from the CDR3 is TGTGCCAGCTCACCCGGGACAAAGACTGAA. Its protein product is CASSPGTKTE. The full CDR3 sequence reads CASSPGTKTEAFF.

This clone occurred many times. Coverage ceases 3 residues before the CDR3 finishes, and the germline J gene fills in the end. V gene TRBV6-2 or TRBV6-3 combines with J gene TRBJ2-1, with 7 bases matching TRBD2. The ends lost 4 bases at V and 4 bases at J; junction bases unmatched: 10. The CDR3 is 16 amino acids. From germline, CDR1 is MNHEY and CDR2 SVGEGT. CDR3: CASSSYLAELYNEQFF. CDR3 bases read: TGTGCCAGCAGTTCCTACCTAGCGGAGTTATACAATGAG.

On this clone itself: The observed sequence ends 3 residues before the CDR3 terminus, with the missing tail filled in from the germline J gene. The V gene is TRBV11-3, the J gene TRBJ2-7; tentative D call: TRBD2 (6 bases). Germline CDR1 reads SGHNT; CDR2 reads YENEEA. The CDR3 contains 14 residues. V was pared by 7 bases and J by 0 bases, with 13 bases between. The CDR3 reads CASTASATSYEQYF. The sequenced part of the CDR3 DNA is TGTGCCAGCACGGCTAGCGCCACCTCCTACGAG.

This clone was detected many times. The read ends 3 residues early relative to the CDR3; the germline J gene fills the gap. J is TRBJ1-1 and V is TRBV13, with 7 bases matching TRBD1. Trimming cost V 5 bases and J 4 bases; bases outside gene matches: 1. The CDR3 loop spans 12 amino acids. CDR1 and CDR2 from the germline V gene are PRHDT and FYEKMQ (reference sequence). This CDR3 is CASSQGGTEAFF. The CDR3 DNA, read in part, is TGTGCCAGCAGCCAGGGGGGCACTGAA.

In its sample, this clone was seen many times. One end of the junction varies from germline; a read error may be responsible. From the germline J gene comes the end of the CDR3, since the read stops 3 residues before it. V and J are TRBV4-2 and TRBJ2-2; no clear D. Germline V lookup: CDR1 LGHNA, CDR2 YNFKEQ. The CDR3 extends over 15 amino acids. Incomplete CDR3 DNA: TGCGCCAGCAGCCAGGATATGACGGGCACCGGGGAG. Translating gives CASSQDMTGTGE. The complete CDR3 sequence is CASSQDMTGTGELFF.

This clone was observed at least ten times. The read ends 3 residues before the CDR3 terminus; that terminus is restored from the germline J gene. This rearrangement joins TRBV29-1 to TRBJ1-1; a weak D match, TRBD1 (5 bases). Germline CDR1 reads SQVTM; CDR2 reads ANQGSEA. The CDR3 is made up of 12 amino acids. The DNA read from the CDR3 is TGCAGCGTTGAAGGGTCGGGGGTAGGG. This codes for CSVEGSGVG. The full CDR3 sequence reads CSVEGSGVGAFF.

Ten or more counts support this clone. The CDR3 reads CASSEPLQGKEGNEQFF. The covered CDR3 bases are TGCGCCAGCAGCGAACCTCTACAGGGAAAGGAAGGGAATGAG. The chain combines TRBV5-1 with TRBJ2-1; D perhaps matches TRBD1 (6 bases). The CDR3 is cut off 3 residues early in the read; its end comes from the germline J gene. Per the germline V gene, CDR1 is SGHRS and CDR2 is YFSETQ. The CDR3 spans 17 residues. Trimming stripped 4 bases from V and 7 bases from J, with 24 bases between.

In its sample, this clone was seen a few times. The missing CDR3 end, 3 residues past where the read stops, is filled in from the germline J gene. The chain has TRBV11-2 and TRBJ2-7; 11 bases map to TRBD2. Trimming at V came to 5 bases and at J to 3 bases, leaving 3 bases not matched to a gene. The CDR3 loop spans 14 amino acids. Germline V gene lookup returns CDR1 SGHAT and CDR2 FQNNGV. This chain's CDR3 is CASSPGLAGYEQYF. The sequenced CDR3 bases are TGTGCCAGCAGCCCTGGACTAGCGGGCTACGAG. Combining the CDR3 with reference TRBV11-2 and TRBJ2-7 gives the whole variable domain EAGVAQSPRYKIIEKRQSVAFWCNPISGHATLYWYQQILGQGPKLLIQFQNNGVVDDSQLPKDRFSAERLKGVDSTLKIQPAKLEDSAVYLCASSPGLAGYEQYFGPGTRLTVT.

This clone showed up many times. The DNA ends 3 residues before the CDR3 does, and the rest of the CDR3 is filled in from the germline J gene. The chain has TRBV6-2 or TRBV6-3 and TRBJ1-2; the match to TRBD1 covers 9 bases. Germline V gives CDR1 MNHEY, CDR2 SVGEGT. Unmatched junction bases numbered 5, after V lost 5 bases and J lost 1 base. This CDR3 region has 15 residues. The CDR3 region is CASSTGTGNNYGYTF. CDR3 DNA (partial): TGTGCCAGCAGTACCGGGACAGGGAATAACTATGGC.

Concerning this clone: The read falls 3 residues short of the CDR3 end, and the missing part is taken from the germline J gene. This chain connects TRBV2 to TRBJ1-1; D possibly corresponds to TRBD1 (6 bases). Trimming took off 5 bases at V and 1 base at J, with 8 bases between the two ends. Looked up from germline, CDR1 is SNHLY and CDR2 is FYNNEI. The length of the CDR3 is 13 residues. The sequenced CDR3 bases are TGTGCCAGCAGTTTGGGACAGAACACTGAA. It is translated as CASSLGQNTE. The entire CDR3 is CASSLGQNTEAFF.

Notes on this clone: From the germline J gene comes the end of the CDR3, since the read stops 3 residues before it. V is TRBV20-1 and J is TRBJ2-1; 10 bases fit TRBD2. CDR1 is DFQATT and CDR2 is SNEGSKA in the germline V gene (reference sequence). The junction had 9 bases not matched to a gene; V was cut back by 0 bases and J by 7 bases. The CDR3 has 16 residues. CDR3 DNA (partial): TGCAGTGCTAGAGATACCAGCGGGAGGGCTCCGAATGAG. Protein sequence: CSARDTSGRAPNE. The complete CDR3 protein is CSARDTSGRAPNEQFF.

For this clone: The DNA ends 3 residues before the CDR3 does, and the rest of the CDR3 is filled in from the germline J gene. The chain has TRBV30 and TRBJ2-1; 7 nucleotides agree with TRBD1. Looked up from germline, CDR1 is GTSNPN and CDR2 is SVGIG (reference sequence). J gave up 8 bases and V 3 bases, and 13 bases lay outside the gene matches. This CDR3 has 15 amino acids. This chain's CDR3 is CAWSPYRGRGDEQFF. Incomplete CDR3 DNA: TGTGCCTGGAGCCCTTATAGGGGGCGAGGAGATGAG.

This clone was recorded many times. The read halts 3 residues ahead of the CDR3 end, with the missing end drawn from the germline J gene. V is TRBV29-1 and J is TRBJ2-3, with D possibly TRBD2 on 6 matching bases. Trimming shortened V by 1 base and J by 3 bases, and 17 bases separated the two germline ends. The CDR3 length is 16 residues. Germline-derived CDR1 and CDR2 are SQVTM and ANQGSEA. CDR3 bases read: TGCAGCGTTGAAGGGGGTGGGGGGAGGCGAACAGATACG. It translates to CSVEGGGGRRTDT. The full CDR3 protein is CSVEGGGGRRTDTQYF.

At least ten counts were recorded for this clone. A read error may produce the germline difference seen at one junction end. The read falls 3 residues short of the CDR3 end, and the missing part is taken from the germline J gene. The chain links TRBV4-2 to TRBJ2-2; D ambiguous. Germline CDR1 is LGHNA and CDR2 is YNFKEQ. CDR3 length: 14 amino acids. Incomplete CDR3 DNA: TGCGCCAGCAGCCAGGAGACTAACACCGGGGAG. It is translated as CASSQETNTGE. In full, the CDR3 is CASSQETNTGELFF.

For this clone: The DNA ends 3 residues before the CDR3 does, and the rest of the CDR3 is filled in from the germline J gene. This chain joins TRBV11-3 and TRBJ2-7; TRBD1 aligns across 7 bases. The CDR3 runs 15 residues. Germline-derived CDR1 and CDR2 are SGHNT and YENEEA. V shed 5 bases and J 3 bases; nucleotides not matched to a gene: 10. The sequenced part of the CDR3 DNA is TGTGCCAGCAGCCCCCCCGAGGGGGCAGGCTACGAG. Amino acid sequence: CASSPPEGAGYE. The complete CDR3 protein is CASSPPEGAGYEQYF.

Note on this clone: From the germline J gene comes the end of the CDR3, since the read stops 3 residues before it. The chain links TRBV5-1 to TRBJ2-1; 10 bases align to TRBD2. The V gene end was trimmed by 1 base and the J gene end by 3 bases; junction bases not matched to a gene: 4. From germline, CDR1 is SGHRS and CDR2 YFSETQ. The CDR3 is made up of 16 amino acids. CDR3 DNA (partial): TGCGCCAGCAGCTTGATAGCGGGAGGATACTACAATGAG. Protein product: CASSLIAGGYYNE. The entire CDR3 protein is CASSLIAGGYYNEQFF.

This clone was counted ten times or more. The read ends 3 residues shy of where the CDR3 ends; the end is completed using the germline J gene. The rearrangement links TRBV19 to TRBJ2-3; D is uncertain. Trimming cost V 6 bases and J 1 base, with 14 bases left between them. Germline V gene lookup returns CDR1 LNHDA and CDR2 SQIVND (reference sequence). The CDR3 has 15 residues. The chain's CDR3 is CASRDLGAGTDTQYF. The CDR3 bases that were read are TGTGCCAGTAGAGACCTGGGTGCGGGCACAGATACG.